The clone carrying this TCR beta chain occurred once. The antigen remains unidentified. The data were obtained in a study of cytomegalovirus exposure and HLA in healthy donors. Study observations and caveats: Overall, about 160 TCR beta chains were annotated as cytomegalovirus-associated. The CMV antigen specificity of a few CMV-associated chains was confirmed through in vitro analysis. While the bulk of TCR sequences proved rare, some public TCRs turned up in many donors. Per published reports, the classifier diagnosed cytomegalovirus status with high specificity and sensitivity.

Here immunoSEQ multiplex PCR was the method, and the copy in TCRdb shows in-frame clones only, minus some. The sample holds roughly 150,000 clones, around nine tenths seen once. Sequenced: PBMCs. The sequence was obtained from a man between 18 and 29 years old in good health and CMV-seropositive.

The chain's CDR3 is CASSLAALAGYNEQFF. CDR3 sequence (DNA): TGCGCCAGCAGCTTGGCTGCACTAGCGGGGTACAATGAGCAGTTCTTC. This sequence joins TRBV5-1 and TRBJ2-1; 10 bases line up with TRBD2. Germline trimming cut 0 bases from V and 4 bases from J; bases unmatched to any gene: 4. The CDR3 consists of 16 residues. The germline V gene has CDR1 SGHRS and CDR2 YFSETQ. Full variable domain (outside the CDR3, taken from reference TRBV5-1 and TRBJ2-1): KAGVTQTPRYLIKTRGQQVTLSCSPISGHRSVSWYQQTPGQGLQFLFEYFSETQRNKGNFPGRFSGRQFSNSRSEMNVSTLELGDSALYLCASSLAALAGYNEQFFGPGTRLTVL.